The 25 T cell receptor beta chains in this list originate from one sample, sequenced in a study of blood T cell repertoires in COVID-19. Profiling relied on immunoSEQ multiplex PCR, and the TCRdb table lists in-frame clones only, not all of them. This sample carries approximately 75,000 clones, approximately 79% of them seen once, and the ten largest clones take 2% to 3%. Specimen: peripheral blood. These TCRs come from a human donor with acute or convalescent COVID-19. The donor label of this sample is uncertain.

V gene TRBV2 combines with J gene TRBJ1-3; no firm D call. CDR1 SNHLY and CDR2 FYNNEI come from the germline V gene. V was cut by 6 bases and J by 4 bases, with 4 bases left in between. The CDR3 spans 11 residues. The CDR3 loop reads CASRSGNTIYF. The CDR3 DNA reads TGTGCCAGCAGGAGCGGAAACACCATATATTTT.

J is TRBJ1-1 and V is TRBV2; 10 positions match TRBD1. The CDR3 is made up of 17 amino acids. CDR1 and CDR2 from the germline V gene are SNHLY and FYNNEI. The V and J ends lost 3 bases and 0 bases, in that order; junction bases with no gene match: 7. CDR3 amino acids: CASSDADRGLMNTEAFF. The CDR3 DNA is TGTGCCAGCAGTGACGCAGACAGGGGGCTGATGAACACTGAAGCTTTCTTT.

The J gene is TRBJ1-5, the V gene TRBV28, with D hard to call. Per the germline V gene, CDR1 is MDHEN and CDR2 is SYDVKM. The CDR3 has 16 residues. Trimming removed 6 bases from V and 9 bases from J, with 24 bases in between. The CDR3, as DNA: TGTGCCAGCAGCTCAAGCCGGTCCCTCACCTCGGGGCCCCAGCATTTT. Amino acid sequence: CASSSSRSLTSGPQHF.

To note about this clone: The sample holds other DNA sequences that translate to the same CDR3. The rearrangement links TRBV5-1 to TRBJ2-3; D gene ambiguous. Deletions cut 6 bases from V and 2 bases from J, with 4 bases between. Germline-derived CDR1 and CDR2 are SGHRS and YFSETQ. The CDR3 is made up of 11 amino acids. The chain's CDR3 is CASTNTDTQYF. The CDR3 DNA sequence: TGCGCCAGCACAAACACAGATACGCAGTATTTT.

The chain recombines TRBV7-9 with TRBJ1-2, with 9 bases that match TRBD1. CDR1 and CDR2 from the germline V gene are SEHNR and FQNEAQ (reference sequence). V lost 6 bases and J lost 6; bases outside the gene matches: 8. The CDR3 spans 14 residues. The CDR3 is CASSRDRGNNGYTF. In DNA form, the CDR3 reads TGTGCCAGCAGTCGCGACAGGGGGAACAATGGCTACACCTTC.

This clone was seen a handful of times. V gene TRBV2 combines with J gene TRBJ1-4; D might be TRBD1 (6 bases). V lost 5 bases and J lost 11, with 9 bases in between. The CDR3 spans 11 residues. CDR1 is SNHLY, CDR2 FYNNEI, per germline. The DNA of the CDR3 is TGTGCCAGCAGTCAGACAGGCAAACTGTTTTTT. Translating gives CASSQTGKLFF.

The gene calls are TRBV21-1 and TRBJ2-7; TRBD1 is taken as the D call from the table, unchecked against the DNA. TRBV21-1 is labeled a pseudogene. This CDR3 is 15 amino acids long. CDR3 amino acids: CASSKHFGTEYEQYV. The CDR3 DNA is TGTGCCAGCAGCAAACATTTTGGGACAGAATACGAGCAGTACGTC.

The chain has TRBV11-1 and TRBJ2-1; perhaps TRBD2 as D (5 bases). Germline V CDR1 and CDR2: SGHAT, FQDESV (reference sequence). V lost 2 bases, J lost 2 bases, and 7 bases lay in between. The CDR3 loop spans 14 amino acids. CDR3 coding DNA: TGTGCCAGCAGCTTATCCGGGACCTACAATGAGCAGTTCTTC. This translates into CASSLSGTYNEQFF.

The chain has TRBV5-1 and TRBJ2-1; 9 nucleotides align to TRBD2. The V segment lost 4 bases and the J segment 8 bases; nucleotides outside the gene matches: 13. CDR1 is SGHRS, CDR2 YFSETQ, per germline. This CDR3 is built from 16 residues. CDR3 region: CASSIPLAGGPDEQFF. In DNA form, the CDR3 reads TGCGCCAGCAGCATACCCCTCGCGGGGGGGCCCGATGAGCAGTTCTTC.

The chain links TRBV28 to TRBJ2-3, with TRBD2 identical over 12 bases. This CDR3 region has 15 residues. V lost 7 bases, J lost 2 bases, and 4 bases stayed unmatched. Germline V lookup: CDR1 MDHEN, CDR2 SYDVKM. This CDR3 reads CASILAGGLTDTQYF. The DNA for the CDR3 is TGTGCCAGCATCCTAGCGGGGGGGCTCACAGATACGCAGTATTTT.

This chain uses TRBV4-3 with TRBJ2-2; tentative D call: TRBD2 (7 bases). The V end lost 1 base, the J end lost 5 bases, and 17 bases lay between the germline ends. This CDR3 spans 17 amino acids. Germline V gives CDR1 LGHNA, CDR2 YSLEER. The CDR3 DNA is TGCGCCAGCAGCCAAGGATCGGGGGGCTTCCTGACCGGGGAGCTGTTTTTT. It encodes CASSQGSGGFLTGELFF.

Here the CDR3 DNA reads TGTGCCAGCAGTTTAAAAACAGCCACCTACGAGCAGTACTTC. Translating gives CASSLKTATYEQYF. The V and J genes are TRBV27 and TRBJ2-7; no clear D gene. The CDR3 totals 14 residues. Trimming stripped 2 bases from V and 2 bases from J, with 10 bases between. The V gene's germline CDR1 is MNHEY and CDR2 SMNVEV (reference sequence).

This chain connects TRBV2 to TRBJ1-1; D unclear. This CDR3 is 13 amino acids long. Trimming stripped 5 bases from V and 1 base from J, with 8 bases between. Germline V gene lookup returns CDR1 SNHLY and CDR2 FYNNEI. The CDR3 nucleotides are TGTGCCAGCAGTCCGAGGGAGAACACTGAAGCTTTCTTT. It specifies CASSPRENTEAFF.

This clone was seen just once. The V gene is TRBV18, the J gene TRBJ1-4; no clear D. Germline CDR1 reads KGHSH; CDR2 reads LQKENI. The CDR3 has 14 amino acids. The V end lost 5 bases, the J end lost 10 bases, and 17 bases lay between the germline ends. The CDR3 coding sequence is TGTGCCAGCTCAACGGCCGGCGACTCGCGAAAACTGTTTTTT. Its protein is CASSTAGDSRKLFF.

This chain links TRBV5-6 with TRBJ1-1; D may be TRBD1 (6 bases). The CDR3 has 13 residues. Trimming took off 5 bases at V and 5 bases at J, with 13 bases between the two ends. Germline V gene sequence: CDR1 SGHDT, CDR2 YYEEEE. The CDR3 region is CASSHREGTEAFF. In DNA form, the CDR3 reads TGTGCCAGCAGTCACAGGGAAGGGACTGAAGCTTTCTTT.

The chain uses TRBV10-3 and TRBJ2-5; 8 bases map to TRBD2. V was pared by 5 bases and J by 4 bases, with 12 bases of the junction left unmatched. Germline values: CDR1 ENHRY, CDR2 SYGVKD. The CDR3 is 16 residues long. CDR3: CAISLAGTRKGETQYF. DNA for the CDR3: TGTGCCATCAGTCTAGCCGGGACTAGGAAGGGAGAGACCCAGTACTTC.

This chain connects TRBV2 to TRBJ2-2, with 8 bases that match TRBD2. Germline CDR1 reads SNHLY; CDR2 reads FYNNEI. This CDR3 is built from 14 residues. J gave up 4 bases and V 6 bases, and 4 bases lay outside the gene matches. The CDR3 sequence: CASRRLASTGELFF. CDR3 in DNA: TGTGCCAGCAGGAGACTAGCGTCCACCGGGGAGCTGTTTTTT. Using reference TRBV2 and TRBJ2-2 for the parts outside the CDR3, the full variable domain is EPEVTQTPSHQVTQMGQEVILRCVPISNHLYFYWYRQILGQKVEFLVSFYNNEISEKSEIFDDQFSVERPDGSNFTLKIRSTKLEDSAMYFCASRRLASTGELFFGEGSRLTVL.

The count of this clone is one. The chain joins TRBV27 to TRBJ1-1; D call uncertain. The CDR3 contains 13 residues. Per germline, CDR1 MNHEY and CDR2 SMNVEV (reference sequence). Trimming cost V 7 bases and J 0 bases, with 9 bases left between them. CDR3 nucleotides: TGTGCCAGCAAGAGCAGCGTGAACACTGAAGCTTTCTTT. Translated, it gives CASKSSVNTEAFF.

The chain uses TRBV18 and TRBJ2-1; 8 positions agree with TRBD2. CDR3 length equals 14 residues. V trimming: 3 bases; J trimming: 8 bases; junction bases outside the gene matches: 6. Germline V gene sequence: CDR1 KGHSH, CDR2 LQKENI. This CDR3 is CASSPSLAGDEQFF. CDR3 DNA: TGTGCCAGCTCACCGAGCCTAGCGGGCGATGAGCAGTTCTTC.

The rearrangement uses TRBV15 and TRBJ1-4; possibly TRBD1 for D (5 bases). CDR1 LNHNV and CDR2 YYDKDF come from the germline V gene (reference sequence). The CDR3 spans 15 residues. The V gene lost 5 bases and the J gene lost 6 bases, with 16 bases spanning the gap. The CDR3 DNA follows: TGTGCCACCAGCCCCGGGGGGAGGAAGGATGAAAAACTGTTTTTT. This sequence encodes CATSPGGRKDEKLFF.

This clone appeared a few times. The chain employs TRBV6-5 and TRBJ2-6; D gene ambiguous. Trimming stripped 6 bases from V and 0 bases from J, with 9 bases between. Germline V gene sequence: CDR1 MNHEY, CDR2 SVGAGI. CDR3 length: 15 amino acids. The CDR3 DNA follows: TGTGCCAGCAGCCGAGAGCTCTCTGGGGCCAACGTCCTGACTTTC. It specifies CASSRELSGANVLTF.

V and J are TRBV5-4 and TRBJ2-1, with TRBD2 matching 9 bases. The V segment lost 4 bases and the J segment 9 bases; nucleotides outside the gene matches: 11. The germline gives CDR1 SGHNT, CDR2 YYREEE (reference sequence). This CDR3 has 15 residues. The CDR3 protein is CASSPPTSGAGEQFF. CDR3 sequence (DNA): TGTGCCAGCAGCCCCCCGACTAGCGGAGCGGGTGAGCAGTTCTTC. Variable domain in full (rest from reference TRBV5-4 and TRBJ2-1): ETGVTQSPTHLIKTRGQQVTLRCSSQSGHNTVSWYQQALGQGPQFIFQYYREEENGRGNFPPRFSGLQFPNYSSELNVNALELDDSALYLCASSPPTSGAGEQFFGPGTRLTVL.

V is TRBV6-5 and J is TRBJ2-7; D possibly corresponds to TRBD2 (5 bases). V was pared by 5 bases and J by 5 bases, with 19 bases between. The CDR3 length is 15 residues. The germline V gene encodes CDR1 MNHEY and CDR2 SVGAGI. DNA of the CDR3: TGTGCCAGCAGTCGAGAGGGCTCGGGTGGGAACGAGCAGTACTTC. Translation gives CASSREGSGGNEQYF.

By share of the sample, this clone is medium-sized. The chain recombines TRBV5-8 with TRBJ2-7, with 8 bases fitting TRBD1. There are 14 residues in the CDR3. CDR1 and CDR2 from the germline V gene are SGHTS and YDEGEE. With V trimmed by 4 bases and J by 5 bases, 8 bases remained unmatched. CDR3 nucleotide sequence: TGTGCCAGCAGCCTGACAGGGGAGTACCACGAGCAGTACTTC. Translation: CASSLTGEYHEQYF.

The CDR3 DNA follows: TGCAGCGTCTATGGGGGGGCCGAGGGCTACACCTTC. Its protein is CSVYGGAEGYTF. The rearrangement links TRBV29-1 to TRBJ1-2; the D gene is possibly TRBD1 (6 bases). Germline CDR1 reads SQVTM; CDR2 reads ANQGSEA. The CDR3 consists of 12 residues. Trimming cost V 6 bases and J 8 bases, with 16 bases left between them.